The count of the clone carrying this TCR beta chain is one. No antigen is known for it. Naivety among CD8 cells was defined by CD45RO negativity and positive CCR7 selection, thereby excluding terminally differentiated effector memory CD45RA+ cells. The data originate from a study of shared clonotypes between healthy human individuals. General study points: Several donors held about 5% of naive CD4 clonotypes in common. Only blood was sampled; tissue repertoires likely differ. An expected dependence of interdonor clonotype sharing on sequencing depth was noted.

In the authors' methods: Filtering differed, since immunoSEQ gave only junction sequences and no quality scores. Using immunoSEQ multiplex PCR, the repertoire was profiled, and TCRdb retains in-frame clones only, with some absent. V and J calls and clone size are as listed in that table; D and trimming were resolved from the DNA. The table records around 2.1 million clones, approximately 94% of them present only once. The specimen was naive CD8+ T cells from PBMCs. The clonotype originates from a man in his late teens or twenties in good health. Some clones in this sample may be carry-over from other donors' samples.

This chain's CDR3 is CASPRPGQGRKTQYF. The CDR3 nucleotides are TGTGCCAGCCCCCGGCCTGGACAGGGGAGAAAGACCCAGTACTTC. The chain is built from TRBV27 and TRBJ2-5; 9 bases agree with TRBD1. This CDR3 comprises 15 residues. The V segment lost 8 bases and the J segment 6 bases; nucleotides outside the gene matches: 13. Germline V gene data show CDR1 as MNHEY and CDR2 as SMNVEV (reference sequence).